What follows are 14 T cell receptor beta chains derived from one specimen sequenced in a study of T cell responses to AZD1222 COVID-19 vaccine. Profiling relied on immunoSEQ multiplex PCR, and the TCRdb table lists in-frame clones only, not all of them. This table holds some 160,000 clones, roughly 90% found once. Sequencing used peripheral blood, obtained on day 0 of AZD1222 vaccination. The source of these receptors is an adult in good health.

The CDR3 loop reads CASSFLPTSGNPSGANVLTF. The CDR3 DNA is TGTGCCAGCAGTTTTCTCCCGACTAGCGGGAATCCCTCTGGGGCCAACGTCCTGACTTTC. The chain couples TRBV27 to TRBJ2-6, with 11 bases identical to TRBD2. The CDR3 extends over 20 amino acids. J was trimmed by 0 bases and V by 3 bases; bases with no gene match: 10. Germline V gene data show CDR1 as MNHEY and CDR2 as SMNVEV (reference sequence).

The rearrangement joins TRBV5-4 to TRBJ2-3, with 11 bases fitting TRBD2. The V gene's germline CDR1 is SGHNT and CDR2 YYREEE (reference sequence). This CDR3 has 15 amino acids. Trimming removed 3 bases from V and 6 bases from J; junction bases left unmatched: 6. CDR3 sequence reads: CASSSLAGEWDTQYF. The CDR3 DNA follows: TGTGCCAGCAGCTCACTAGCGGGAGAATGGGATACGCAGTATTTT.

The chain links TRBV27 to TRBJ1-1; 7 bases match TRBD1. CDR1 MNHEY and CDR2 SMNVEV come from the germline V gene (reference sequence). The CDR3 extends over 12 amino acids. V shed 6 bases, J shed 8 bases, and the junction held 6 bases outside the gene matches. The CDR3 protein is CASSHSGGEAFF. The CDR3 coding sequence is TGTGCCAGCAGCCACTCAGGGGGGGAAGCTTTCTTT.

The J gene is TRBJ2-6, the V gene TRBV3-1 (or the pseudogene TRBV3-2); D perhaps matches TRBD2 (6 bases). The germline CDR1 and CDR2 sequences are LGHDT and YNNKEL (reference sequence). The V gene lost 1 base and the J gene lost 3 bases, with 7 bases spanning the gap. The CDR3 runs to 15 residues. CDR3 coding DNA: TGTGCCAGCAGCCAAGGGGGAGGTGGGGCCAACGTCCTGACTTTC. Translation: CASSQGGGGANVLTF.

The genes are TRBV28 and TRBJ1-2; 7 bases map to TRBD1. This CDR3 spans 14 amino acids. Trimming at V came to 5 bases and at J to 4 bases, leaving 7 bases not matched to a gene. Germline V gene sequence: CDR1 MDHEN, CDR2 SYDVKM. This CDR3 is CASSPRDRFYGYTF. Here the CDR3 DNA reads TGTGCCAGCAGTCCCCGGGACAGATTCTATGGCTACACCTTC.

This clone has a single count. The chain uses TRBV6-5 and TRBJ2-7, with D possibly TRBD2 on 6 matching bases. V lost 6 bases, J lost 3 bases, and 18 bases lay in between. The CDR3 totals 15 residues. CDR1 is MNHEY and CDR2 is SVGAGI in the germline V gene. CDR3 residues: CASSPGDGSIYEQYF. In DNA form, the CDR3 reads TGTGCCAGCAGCCCGGGGGACGGATCGATCTACGAGCAGTACTTC.

The CDR3: CASSWGQGVYEQYF. The CDR3 nucleotides read TGTGCCAGCAGCTGGGGACAGGGAGTGTACGAGCAGTACTTC. The chain carries TRBV5-4 and TRBJ2-7; the match to TRBD1 covers 9 bases. There are 14 residues in the CDR3. Germline loops: CDR1 SGHNT, CDR2 YYREEE (reference sequence). The V gene end was trimmed by 3 bases and the J gene end by 4 bases; junction bases not matched to a gene: 5.

The chain links TRBV7-6 to TRBJ2-2, with 8 positions matching TRBD2. This CDR3 comprises 17 residues. Germline values: CDR1 SGHVS, CDR2 FNYEAQ. The V gene end was trimmed by 2 bases and the J gene end by 1 base; junction bases not matched to a gene: 6. DNA of the CDR3: TGTGCCAGCAGCTTAAGGGGTAGCGGGATGAACACCGGGGAGCTGTTTTTT. Its protein is CASSLRGSGMNTGELFF.

In this sample, this clone turned up once. The chain uses TRBV27 and TRBJ2-1, with TRBD2 identical over 9 bases. Losses at the gene ends were 2 bases for V and 5 bases for J; bases not matched to a gene: 1. This CDR3 contains 14 residues. In germline, CDR1 is MNHEY, CDR2 SMNVEV (reference sequence). The CDR3 sequence is CASSLLAGHNEQFF. The CDR3, as DNA: TGTGCCAGCAGTTTACTAGCGGGACACAATGAGCAGTTCTTC.

The V call is TRBV9, the J call TRBJ2-2; D ambiguous. V gave up 3 bases and J gave up 4 bases, with 13 bases separating them. CDR3 length: 15 residues. Looked up from germline, CDR1 is SGDLS and CDR2 is YYNGEE. The CDR3 loop is CASSGLYRSTGELFF. CDR3 nucleotide sequence: TGTGCCAGCAGCGGACTCTATCGGAGCACCGGGGAGCTGTTTTTT.

CDR3 sequence reads: CASSEKRGQPQHF. The DNA of the CDR3 is TGTGCCAGCAGTGAAAAACGGGGACAGCCCCAGCATTTT. V usage is TRBV2 and J usage is TRBJ1-5; D call uncertain. This CDR3 region has 13 residues. Per germline, CDR1 SNHLY and CDR2 FYNNEI. V was trimmed by 2 bases and J by 7 bases, leaving 9 bases between them.

The gene calls are TRBV7-9 and TRBJ2-7; either TRBD1 or TRBD2 may supply D (5 bases each). The germline V gene has CDR1 SEHNR and CDR2 FQNEAQ (reference sequence). This CDR3 spans 13 amino acids. The ends were cut back, 5 bases at V and 9 bases at J, with 17 bases in the middle. The CDR3 nucleotides read TGTGCCAGCAGCCCGGGACGGGCCCCAGCGCAGTACTTC. This sequence encodes CASSPGRAPAQYF.

The rearrangement joins TRBV18 to TRBJ2-5; 8 bases match TRBD2. The CDR3 consists of 15 residues. The V segment lost 3 bases and the J segment 2 bases; nucleotides outside the gene matches: 5. Germline CDR1 reads KGHSH; CDR2 reads LQKENI. Here the CDR3 DNA reads TGTGCCAGCTCACCGACTAGCGCCATTCAAGAGACCCAGTACTTC. Translation gives CASSPTSAIQETQYF. The full variable domain, its missing parts supplied by reference TRBV18 and TRBJ2-5, is NAGVMQNPRHLVRRRGQEARLRCSPMKGHSHVYWYRQLPEEGLKFMVYLQKENIIDESGMPKERFSAEFPKEGPSILRIQQVVRGDSAAYFCASSPTSAIQETQYFGPGTRLLVL.

This rearrangement joins TRBV5-1 to TRBJ2-1, with TRBD1 matching 10 bases. This CDR3 is 15 amino acids long. Unmatched junction bases numbered 6, after V lost 0 bases and J lost 9 bases. Germline V gives CDR1 SGHRS, CDR2 YFSETQ. CDR3 nucleotide sequence: TGCGCCAGCAGCTTGGATGGGACAGGGGCGTCTGAGCAGTTCTTC. This translates into CASSLDGTGASEQFF.